Below, 12 T cell receptor beta chains from the same sample are listed, as sequenced in a study of T cells in Graves' hyperthyroidism and ophthalmopathy. Regions amplified from RNA transcripts were the TCR beta CDR3 regions. The HTBI set primed first-round TCR CDR3 RT-PCR. From the multiplex PCR reads, TCRdb called clonotypes with MiXCR, one entry per CDR3 protein. The table shows about 770,000 distinct CDR3 sequences, with under 20% occurring only once. The sequencing input was blood. The receptors were gathered from a woman aged 50 to 60 with Graves' hyperthyroidism that later progressed to Graves' ophthalmopathy.

The chain uses TRBV20-1 and TRBJ1-5; D gene uncertain. The CDR3 extends over 13 amino acids. Germline loops: CDR1 DFQATT, CDR2 SNEGSKA (reference sequence). The V end was cut by 3 bases, the J end by 9 bases, with 15 bases between. CDR3 in amino acids: CSASGRRGGPQHF. In nucleotides, the CDR3 is TGCAGTGCTAGTGGCAGACGCGGCGGGCCCCAGCATTTT.

Many counts were recorded for this clonotype. V is TRBV11-2 and J is TRBJ2-7, with D uncertain. Germline V gene sequence: CDR1 SGHAT, CDR2 FQNNGV. V gave up 4 bases and J gave up 2 bases, with 3 bases separating them. CDR3 length: 11 amino acids. In DNA, the CDR3 is TGTGCCAGCAGCTCAACCTACGAGCAGTACTTC. Protein sequence: CASSSTYEQYF.

The table lists this clonotype with many counts. The chain has TRBV12-3 or TRBV12-4 and TRBJ2-5; D is unresolved. This CDR3 comprises 12 residues. V was pared by 4 bases and J by 4 bases, with 7 bases between. The chain's CDR3 is CASSSKRETQYF. The CDR3 DNA follows: TGTGCCAGCAGTTCCAAGAGAGAGACCCAGTACTTC.

This clonotype has at least ten counts. The chain is built from TRBV5-1 and TRBJ2-1; 11 bases agree with TRBD2. Germline V lookup: CDR1 SGHRS, CDR2 YFSETQ. The V and J ends lost 7 bases and 8 bases, in that order; junction bases with no gene match: 8. The CDR3 is 14 amino acids. CDR3 amino acids: CASALAGAFHEQFF. CDR3 DNA sequence: TGCGCCAGCGCACTAGCGGGGGCCTTCCATGAGCAGTTCTTC.

This clonotype was seen repeatedly, ten times or more. The chain joins TRBV20-1 to TRBJ1-2, with 7 bases aligning to TRBD1. With V trimmed by 5 bases and J by 4 bases, 10 bases remained unmatched. The CDR3 runs to 14 residues. The germline gives CDR1 DFQATT, CDR2 SNEGSKA (reference sequence). The CDR3 DNA reads TGCAGTGCTCCCCGGGACAGCCTGTTCTATGGCTACACCTTC. Its translation is CSAPRDSLFYGYTF.

The V and J genes are TRBV7-3 and TRBJ1-1; tentative D call: TRBD1 (5 bases). V lost 4 bases to trimming and J lost 2 bases, with 14 bases between them. Germline V gene lookup returns CDR1 SGHTA and CDR2 FQGTGA. The CDR3 runs to 15 residues. The CDR3 nucleotides are TGTGCCAGCAGCTACCTGACAGTGCTCAACACTGAAGCTTTCTTT. Translated: CASSYLTVLNTEAFF. The full variable domain, in which reference TRBV7-3 and TRBJ1-1 provide the parts outside the CDR3, is GAGVSQTPSNKVTEKGKYVELRCDPISGHTALYWYRQSLGQGPEFLIYFQGTGAADDSGLPNDRFFAVRPEGSVSTLKIQRTERGDSAVYLCASSYLTVLNTEAFFGQGTRLTVV.

This clonotype has a handful of counts. V gene TRBV10-3 combines with J gene TRBJ1-2, with D tentatively TRBD1 (5 bases). The V gene lost 5 bases and the J gene lost 0 bases, with 7 bases spanning the gap. This CDR3 is 13 amino acids long. Germline V CDR1 and CDR2: ENHRY, SYGVKD. In nucleotides, the CDR3 is TGTGCCATCAGTCGGGACGCTAACTATGGCTACACCTTC. It specifies CAISRDANYGYTF.

This clonotype was picked up many times. The chain uses TRBV27 and TRBJ1-1; TRBD1 agrees at 8 bases. The CDR3 runs to 15 residues. Looked up from germline, CDR1 is MNHEY and CDR2 is SMNVEV (reference sequence). The junction had 5 bases not matched to a gene; V was cut back by 5 bases and J by 0 bases. This chain's CDR3 is CASSEDRALNTEAFF. The DNA for the CDR3 is TGTGCCAGCAGTGAGGACAGGGCCCTGAACACTGAAGCTTTCTTT.

This clonotype was counted many times. The chain links TRBV18 to TRBJ2-5; D is possibly TRBD1 (6 bases). The CDR3 contains 14 residues. Trimming removed 2 bases from V and 2 bases from J, with 9 bases in between. CDR1 is KGHSH and CDR2 is LQKENI in the germline V gene. The CDR3 sequence is CASSPVGQQETQYF. Here the CDR3 DNA reads TGTGCCAGCTCACCAGTCGGACAGCAAGAGACCCAGTACTTC.

In its sample, this clonotype was seen many times. This rearrangement joins TRBV2 to TRBJ1-1; possibly TRBD1 for D (5 bases). Trimming took off 7 bases at V and 3 bases at J, with 15 bases between the two ends. The CDR3 runs 14 residues. Germline V gene data show CDR1 as SNHLY and CDR2 as FYNNEI. CDR3 sequence reads: CASTGFVNDTEAFF. Here the CDR3 DNA reads TGTGCCAGCACAGGGTTCGTAAACGACACTGAAGCTTTCTTT.

The rearrangement uses TRBV9 and TRBJ2-1; tentatively, D is TRBD1 or TRBD2 (5 bases each). The CDR3 spans 17 residues. V was trimmed by 0 bases and J by 4 bases, leaving 17 bases between them. Germline CDR1 and CDR2: SGDLS and YYNGEE. CDR3 DNA: TGTGCCAGCAGCGTAGTAGGGGAGAATCCCACTTACAATGAGCAGTTCTTC. Translating gives CASSVVGENPTYNEQFF. The full variable domain, rest sourced from reference TRBV9 and TRBJ2-1, is DSGVTQTPKHLITATGQRVTLRCSPRSGDLSVYWYQQSLDQGLQFLIQYYNGEERAKGNILERFSAQQFPDLHSELNLSSLELGDSALYFCASSVVGENPTYNEQFFGPGTRLTVL.

The rearrangement joins TRBV10-3 to TRBJ1-1; maybe TRBD1 (5 bases). V lost 3 bases, J lost 0 bases, and 8 bases lay in between. CDR1 is ENHRY, CDR2 SYGVKD, per germline. The CDR3 extends over 14 amino acids. CDR3 DNA: TGTGCCATCAGTGAAGGGGTTTTGAACACTGAAGCTTTCTTT. It specifies CAISEGVLNTEAFF.